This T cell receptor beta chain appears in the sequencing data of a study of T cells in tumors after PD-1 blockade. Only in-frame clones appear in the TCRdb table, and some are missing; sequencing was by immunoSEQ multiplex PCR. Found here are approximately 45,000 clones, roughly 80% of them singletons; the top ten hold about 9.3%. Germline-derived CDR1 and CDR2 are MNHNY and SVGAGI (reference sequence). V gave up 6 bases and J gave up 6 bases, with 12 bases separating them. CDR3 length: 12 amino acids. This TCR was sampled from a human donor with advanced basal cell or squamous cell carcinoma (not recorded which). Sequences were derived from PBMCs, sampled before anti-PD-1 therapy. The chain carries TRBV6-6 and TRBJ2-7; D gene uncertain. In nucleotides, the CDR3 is TGTGCCAGCAGGGAGAAAGGCGGCGAGCAGTACTTC. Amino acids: CASREKGGEQYF.